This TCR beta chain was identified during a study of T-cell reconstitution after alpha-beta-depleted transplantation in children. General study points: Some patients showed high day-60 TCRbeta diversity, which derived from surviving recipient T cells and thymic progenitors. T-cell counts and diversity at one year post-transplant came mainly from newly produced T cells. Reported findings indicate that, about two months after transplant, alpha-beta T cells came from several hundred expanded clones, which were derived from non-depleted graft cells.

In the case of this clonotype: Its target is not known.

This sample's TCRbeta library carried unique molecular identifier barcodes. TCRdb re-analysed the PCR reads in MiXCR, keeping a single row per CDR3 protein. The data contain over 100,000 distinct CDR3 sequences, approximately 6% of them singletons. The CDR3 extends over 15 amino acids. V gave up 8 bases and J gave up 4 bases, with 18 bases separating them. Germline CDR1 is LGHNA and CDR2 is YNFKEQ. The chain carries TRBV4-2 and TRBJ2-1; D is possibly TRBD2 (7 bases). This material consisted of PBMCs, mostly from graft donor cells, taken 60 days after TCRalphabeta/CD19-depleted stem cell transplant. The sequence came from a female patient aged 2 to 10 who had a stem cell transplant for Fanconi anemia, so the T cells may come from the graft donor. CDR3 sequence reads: CASRSPGGRYNEQFF. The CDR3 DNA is TGTGCCAGCCGCTCGCCGGGGGGCCGTTACAATGAGCAGTTCTTC.